This T cell receptor beta chain is from a study of T-cell reconstitution after alpha-beta-depleted transplantation in children. Study outcomes and limitations: T-cell numbers and diversity one year post-transplant derived largely from freshly generated T cells.

V lost 3 bases and J lost 2, with 5 bases in between. The germline V gene encodes CDR1 DFQATT and CDR2 SNEGSKA (reference sequence). The length of the CDR3 is 11 residues. Unique molecular identifiers were built into the TCRbeta library. TCRdb fed the PCR reads into MiXCR, producing one record per CDR3 protein. Of some 830,000 distinct CDR3 sequences detected, under 20% appear once; the ten largest clones hold approximately 5%. This clonotype occurred many times. Antigen: not known. The chain carries TRBV20-1 and TRBJ2-7; no firm D call. The clonotype originates from a male patient younger than 18 who had a stem cell transplant for acute lymphoblastic leukemia, so the T cells may come from the graft donor. The sequencing used PBMCs, mostly from graft donor cells, collected 360 days after TCRalphabeta/CD19-depleted stem cell transplant. CDR3 residues: CSASTTYEQYF. The CDR3 DNA reads TGCAGTGCTAGTACGACCTACGAGCAGTACTTC.